This TCR beta chain was found in a study of T cells in Graves' hyperthyroidism and ophthalmopathy. This clonotype was seen repeatedly, ten times or more. Amplification targeted TCR beta CDR3 regions from RNA transcripts. The HTBI set primed first-round TCR CDR3 RT-PCR. TCRdb fed the multiplex PCR reads into MiXCR, producing one record per CDR3 protein. The repertoire holds about 420,000 distinct CDR3 sequences, with around 16% as singletons. Sequencing used blood. The sequence was collected from a woman aged 18 to 35 with Graves' hyperthyroidism.

The CDR3 DNA reads TGTGCCACCCAGGAGTACGGGACACGCGCGATCAAACTCAACAGCACCTTC. Translated: CATQEYGTRAIKLNSTF. This chain links TRBV28 with TRBJ1-2; TRBD1 is a possible D gene (6 bases). Trimming left V 10 bases short and J 13 bases short, with 37 bases between. Per germline, CDR1 MDHEN and CDR2 SYDVKM. The CDR3 sequence is 17 residues long.